The 5 T cell receptor beta chains below come from one sample, sequenced in a study of cytomegalovirus exposure and HLA in healthy donors. The PCR had 60 Vbeta and 13 Jbeta primers. Sequencing used immunoSEQ multiplex PCR; TCRdb keeps in-frame clones, though not all of them. Of approximately 150,000 clones in the sample, about three quarters were seen once. The sequencing sample was made of PBMCs. Every receptor here comes from a male donor in good health and CMV-seronegative.

The rearrangement links TRBV10-3 to TRBJ1-5; D is ambiguous. The CDR3 loop spans 15 amino acids. The V and J ends lost 3 bases and 2 bases respectively, with 11 bases between them. CDR1 and CDR2 from the germline V gene are ENHRY and SYGVKD. The CDR3 region has the DNA TGTGCCATCAGTGACCGGGGAACGGGCAATCAGCCCCAGCATTTT. Protein: CAISDRGTGNQPQHF.

The sample holds one count of this clone. The chain recombines TRBV5-1 with TRBJ1-1, with D tentatively TRBD1 (5 bases). From germline, CDR1 is SGHRS and CDR2 YFSETQ. Trimming stripped 0 bases from V and 5 bases from J, with 14 bases between. This CDR3 is built from 15 residues. The CDR3 here is CASSLDDLEGTEAFF. CDR3 DNA sequence: TGCGCCAGCAGCTTGGATGATCTGGAGGGGACTGAAGCTTTCTTT.

The chain joins TRBV23-1 to TRBJ1-1, with D possibly TRBD1 on 5 matching bases. TRBV23-1 is flagged as an ORF with uncertain function. The CDR3 contains 18 residues. V was clipped by 0 bases and J by 2 bases, with 19 bases between them. The CDR3 loop is CASSQSSRWAGGNTEAFF. The CDR3 DNA sequence: TGCGCCAGCAGTCAATCGTCCCGTTGGGCCGGGGGAAACACTGAAGCTTTCTTT.

CDR3 nucleotides: TGTGCCAGCAGTAACAGGGTTGCGAACACTGAAGCTTTCTTT. The encoded protein is CASSNRVANTEAFF. J is TRBJ1-1 and V is TRBV6-6, with D possibly being TRBD1 (6 bases). The CDR3 loop spans 14 amino acids. The germline V gene encodes CDR1 MNHNY and CDR2 SVGAGI (reference sequence). V dropped 5 bases and J dropped 1 base, with 11 bases sitting between them.

The chain combines TRBV6-5 with TRBJ1-1; possible D gene TRBD1, 5 bases. This CDR3 region has 14 residues. The ends were cut back, 4 bases at V and 4 bases at J, with 13 bases in the middle. Germline loops: CDR1 MNHEY, CDR2 SVGAGI. The CDR3 sequence: CASSWGGDSTEAFF. The CDR3 DNA sequence: TGTGCCAGCAGTTGGGGGGGAGACAGCACTGAAGCTTTCTTT.